The source of this TCR beta chain is a study of T cells in women clearing cervical HPV infection. Study information: Controls' single incident HPV16 infection cleared within 12 months without precancer. Notes on the study in general: Repertoire richness, not evenness, was significantly elevated in CIN3+ cases versus controls. TRBV6-7 abundance was lower in cases than controls (around 0.1% versus 0.15%).

Repertoires were generated with immunoSEQ multiplex PCR, while TCRdb's copy carries only in-frame clones and drops some. This sample's clone table lists about 39,000 clones. The germline V gene encodes CDR1 LNHDA and CDR2 SQIVND (reference sequence). This CDR3 is built from 14 residues. Remarks on this clone: What it binds is not known. Sequencing ends 3 residues short of the CDR3 end; the germline J gene provides the rest.

The chain carries TRBV19 and TRBJ1-2; 10 bases agree with TRBD1. The sequence was collected from a woman aged 18 to 69 with a cervical HPV16 infection that either progressed to CIN3+ or cleared (not recorded which). Material: blood buffy coat. The CDR3 sequence: CASLARQGANGYTF. The CDR3 DNA, read in part, is TGTGCCAGTCTCGCTCGACAGGGGGCTAACGGC.